Sequencing of this T cell receptor (beta chain) was carried out in a study of shared clonotypes between healthy human individuals. Study-level information: Each donor's CD4 naive and CD4 memory cells filled three plates apiece, CD8 naive two, and CD8 memory one.

Remarks on this clone: The antigen is not known.

CDR1 is WSHSY, CDR2 SAAADI, per germline. The CDR3 has 15 amino acids. Trimming pared 6 bases from V and 0 bases from J, leaving 12 bases between. Study observations and caveats: A handful of donors had approximately 4.6% of their naive CD4 clonotypes in common.

Per sorted-subset replicate PCR, input was around 200 ng DNA, representing some 30,000 T cell genomes. Using immunoSEQ multiplex PCR, the repertoire was profiled, and TCRdb retains in-frame clones only, with some absent. The sample consists of 330,000 or so clones, about 73% of them appearing once. The rearrangement links TRBV10-2 to TRBJ1-3; D gene unclear. Sequencing was performed on memory CD4+ T cells sorted from blood. Regarding subset: CD45RA-negative fraction. The clonotype originates from a man in his thirties or forties in good health. CDR3 loop: CASRGLGGSGNTIYF. CDR3 bases: TGCGCCAGCAGGGGCCTTGGCGGCTCTGGAAACACCATATATTTT.